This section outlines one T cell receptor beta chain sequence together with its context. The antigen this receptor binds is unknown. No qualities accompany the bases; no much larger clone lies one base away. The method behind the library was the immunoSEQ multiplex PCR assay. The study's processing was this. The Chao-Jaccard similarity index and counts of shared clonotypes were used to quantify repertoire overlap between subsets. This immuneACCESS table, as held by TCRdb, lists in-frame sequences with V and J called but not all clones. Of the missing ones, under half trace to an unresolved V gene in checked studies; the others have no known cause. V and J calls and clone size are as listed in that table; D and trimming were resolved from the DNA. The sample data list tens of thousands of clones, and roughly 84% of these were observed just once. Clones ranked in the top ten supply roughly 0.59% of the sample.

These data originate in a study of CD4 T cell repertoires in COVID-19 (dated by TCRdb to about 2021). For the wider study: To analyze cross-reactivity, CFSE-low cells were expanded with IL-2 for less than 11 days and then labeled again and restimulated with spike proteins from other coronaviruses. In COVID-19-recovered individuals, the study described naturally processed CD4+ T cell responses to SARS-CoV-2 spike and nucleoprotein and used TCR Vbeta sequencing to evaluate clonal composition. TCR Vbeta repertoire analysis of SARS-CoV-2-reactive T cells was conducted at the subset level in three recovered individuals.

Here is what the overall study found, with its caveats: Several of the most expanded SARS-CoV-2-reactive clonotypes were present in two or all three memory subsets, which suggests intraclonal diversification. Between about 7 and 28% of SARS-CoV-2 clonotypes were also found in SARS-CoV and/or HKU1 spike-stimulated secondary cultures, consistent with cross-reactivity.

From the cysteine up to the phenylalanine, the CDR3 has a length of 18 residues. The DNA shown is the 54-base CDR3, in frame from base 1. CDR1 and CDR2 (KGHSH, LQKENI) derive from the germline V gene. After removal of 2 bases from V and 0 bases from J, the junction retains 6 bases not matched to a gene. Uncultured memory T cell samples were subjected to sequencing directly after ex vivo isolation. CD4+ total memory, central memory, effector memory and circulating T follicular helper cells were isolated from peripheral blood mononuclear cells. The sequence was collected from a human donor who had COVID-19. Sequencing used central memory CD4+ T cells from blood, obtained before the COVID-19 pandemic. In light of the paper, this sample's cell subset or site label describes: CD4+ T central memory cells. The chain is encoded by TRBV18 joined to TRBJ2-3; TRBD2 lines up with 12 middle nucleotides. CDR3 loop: CASSPLTSGGSSTDTQYF. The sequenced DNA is TGTGCCAGCTCACCATTAACTAGCGGGGGGTCCAGCACAGATACGCAGTATTTT.